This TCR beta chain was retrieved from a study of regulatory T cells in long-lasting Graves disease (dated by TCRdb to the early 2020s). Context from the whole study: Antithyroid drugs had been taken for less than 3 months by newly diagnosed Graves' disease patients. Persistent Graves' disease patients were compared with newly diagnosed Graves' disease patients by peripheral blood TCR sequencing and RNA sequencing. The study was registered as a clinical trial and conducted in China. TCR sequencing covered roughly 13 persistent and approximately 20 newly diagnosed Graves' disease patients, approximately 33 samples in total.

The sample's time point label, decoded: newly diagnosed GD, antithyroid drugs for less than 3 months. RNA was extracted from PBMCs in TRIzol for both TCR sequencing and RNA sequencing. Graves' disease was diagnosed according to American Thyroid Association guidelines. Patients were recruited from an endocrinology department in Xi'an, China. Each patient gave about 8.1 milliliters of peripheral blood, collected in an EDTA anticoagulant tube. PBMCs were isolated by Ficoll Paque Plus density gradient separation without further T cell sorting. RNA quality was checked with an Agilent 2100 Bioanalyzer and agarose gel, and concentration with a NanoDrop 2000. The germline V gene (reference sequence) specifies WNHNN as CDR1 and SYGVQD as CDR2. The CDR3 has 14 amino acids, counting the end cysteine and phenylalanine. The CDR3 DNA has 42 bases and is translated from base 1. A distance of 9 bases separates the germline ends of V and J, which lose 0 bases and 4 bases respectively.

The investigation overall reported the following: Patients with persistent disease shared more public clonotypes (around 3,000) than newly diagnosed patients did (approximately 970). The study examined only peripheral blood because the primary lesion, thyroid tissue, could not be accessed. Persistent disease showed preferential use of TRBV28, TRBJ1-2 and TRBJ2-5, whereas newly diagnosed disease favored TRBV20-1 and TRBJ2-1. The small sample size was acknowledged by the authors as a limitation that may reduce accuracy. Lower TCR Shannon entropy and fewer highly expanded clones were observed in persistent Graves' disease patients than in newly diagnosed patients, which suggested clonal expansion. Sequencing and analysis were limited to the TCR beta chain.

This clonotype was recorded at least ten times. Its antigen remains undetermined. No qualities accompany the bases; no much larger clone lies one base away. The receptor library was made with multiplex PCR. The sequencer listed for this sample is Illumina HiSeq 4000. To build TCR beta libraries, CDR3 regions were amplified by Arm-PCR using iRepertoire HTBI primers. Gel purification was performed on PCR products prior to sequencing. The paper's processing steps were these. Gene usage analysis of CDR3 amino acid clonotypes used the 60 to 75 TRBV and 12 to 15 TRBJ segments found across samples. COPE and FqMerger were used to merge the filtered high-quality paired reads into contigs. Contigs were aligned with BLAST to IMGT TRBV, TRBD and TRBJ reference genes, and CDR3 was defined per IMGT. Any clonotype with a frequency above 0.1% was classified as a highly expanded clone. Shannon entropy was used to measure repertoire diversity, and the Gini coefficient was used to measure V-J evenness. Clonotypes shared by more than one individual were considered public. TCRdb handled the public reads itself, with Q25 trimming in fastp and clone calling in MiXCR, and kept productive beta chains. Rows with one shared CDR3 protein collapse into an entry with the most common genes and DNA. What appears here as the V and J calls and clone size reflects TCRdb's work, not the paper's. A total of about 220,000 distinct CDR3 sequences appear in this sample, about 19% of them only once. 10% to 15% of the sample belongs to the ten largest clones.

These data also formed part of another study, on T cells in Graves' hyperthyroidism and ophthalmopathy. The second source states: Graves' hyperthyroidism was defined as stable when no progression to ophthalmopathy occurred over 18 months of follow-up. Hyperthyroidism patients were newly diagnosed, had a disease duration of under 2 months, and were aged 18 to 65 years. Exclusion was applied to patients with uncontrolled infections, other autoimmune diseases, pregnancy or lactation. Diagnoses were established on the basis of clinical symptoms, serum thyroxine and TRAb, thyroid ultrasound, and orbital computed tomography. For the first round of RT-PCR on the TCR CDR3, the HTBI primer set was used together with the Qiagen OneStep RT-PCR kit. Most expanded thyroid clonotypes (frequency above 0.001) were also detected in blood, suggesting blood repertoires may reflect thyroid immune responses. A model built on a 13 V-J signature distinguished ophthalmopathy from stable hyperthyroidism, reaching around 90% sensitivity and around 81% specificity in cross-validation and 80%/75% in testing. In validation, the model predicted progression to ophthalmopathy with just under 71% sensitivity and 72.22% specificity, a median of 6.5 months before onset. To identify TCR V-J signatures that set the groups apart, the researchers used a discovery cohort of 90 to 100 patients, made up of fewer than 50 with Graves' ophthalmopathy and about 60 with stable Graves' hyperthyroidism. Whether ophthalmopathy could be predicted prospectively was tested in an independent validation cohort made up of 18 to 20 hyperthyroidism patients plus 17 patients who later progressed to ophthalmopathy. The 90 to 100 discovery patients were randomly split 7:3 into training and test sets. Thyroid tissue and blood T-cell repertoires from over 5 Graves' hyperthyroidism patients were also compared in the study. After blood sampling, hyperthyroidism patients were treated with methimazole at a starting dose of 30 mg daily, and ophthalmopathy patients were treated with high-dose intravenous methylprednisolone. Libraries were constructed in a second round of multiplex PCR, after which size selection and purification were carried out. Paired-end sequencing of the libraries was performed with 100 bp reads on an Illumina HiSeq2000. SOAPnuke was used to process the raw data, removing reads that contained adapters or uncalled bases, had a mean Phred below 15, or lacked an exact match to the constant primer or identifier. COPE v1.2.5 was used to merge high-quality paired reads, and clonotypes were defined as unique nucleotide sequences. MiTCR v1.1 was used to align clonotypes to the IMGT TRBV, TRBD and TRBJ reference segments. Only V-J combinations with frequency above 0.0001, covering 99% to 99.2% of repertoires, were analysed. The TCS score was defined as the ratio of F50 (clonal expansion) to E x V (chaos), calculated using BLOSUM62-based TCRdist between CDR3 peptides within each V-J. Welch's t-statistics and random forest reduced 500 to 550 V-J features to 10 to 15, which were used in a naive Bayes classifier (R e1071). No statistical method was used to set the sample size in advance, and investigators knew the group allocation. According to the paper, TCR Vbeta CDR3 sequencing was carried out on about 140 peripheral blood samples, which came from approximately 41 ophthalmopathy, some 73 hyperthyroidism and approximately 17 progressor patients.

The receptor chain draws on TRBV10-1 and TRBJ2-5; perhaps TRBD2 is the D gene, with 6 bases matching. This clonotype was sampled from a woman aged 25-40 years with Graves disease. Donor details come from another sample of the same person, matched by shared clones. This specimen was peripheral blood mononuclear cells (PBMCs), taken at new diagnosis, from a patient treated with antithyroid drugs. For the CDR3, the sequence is CASSESLAPETQYF. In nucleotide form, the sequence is TGCGCCAGCAGTGAGTCGCTAGCGCCAGAGACCCAGTACTTC.